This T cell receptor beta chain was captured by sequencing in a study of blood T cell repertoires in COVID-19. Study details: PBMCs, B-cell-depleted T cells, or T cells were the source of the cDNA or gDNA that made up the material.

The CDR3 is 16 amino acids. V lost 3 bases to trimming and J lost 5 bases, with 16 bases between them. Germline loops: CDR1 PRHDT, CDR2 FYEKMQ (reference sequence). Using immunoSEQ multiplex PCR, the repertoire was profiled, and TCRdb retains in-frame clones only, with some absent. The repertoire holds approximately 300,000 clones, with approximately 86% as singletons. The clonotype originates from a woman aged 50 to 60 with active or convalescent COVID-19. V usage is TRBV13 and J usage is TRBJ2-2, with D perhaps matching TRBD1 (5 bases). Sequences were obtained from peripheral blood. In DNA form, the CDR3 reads TGTGCCAGCAGCTTTGGCAGGGCATCAAGGACCGGGGAGCTGTTTTTT. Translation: CASSFGRASRTGELFF.